Sequencing of this T cell receptor (beta chain) was carried out in a study of Tregs in tolerant kidney transplant recipients. About this clone: Its target is not known.

The protocol was immunoSEQ multiplex PCR, while the TCRdb copy is restricted to in-frame clones and leaves out a portion. Found here are about 69,000 clones, roughly nine tenths of them singletons; the top ten hold approximately 0.4%. Unstimulated Tregs (CD4+CD25+CD127-) and CD4+CD25- non-Tregs were sorted from PBMCs. Study results and limitations: Donor-specific Treg expansion exceeded global Treg expansion in tolerant patients, suggesting antigen drive.

Germline V gene sequence: CDR1 LGHNA, CDR2 YNFKEQ. This CDR3 has 13 amino acids. V shed 3 bases, J shed 6 bases, and the junction held 5 bases outside the gene matches. V usage is TRBV4-2 and J usage is TRBJ2-7; TRBD2 matches 7 bases. The material was CD4+ T cells from blood, obtained before the transplant. This receptor was taken from a human donor who received a combined kidney and bone marrow transplant. Here the CDR3 DNA reads TGTGCCAGCAGCCAGGCAAGGGAGGGCGAGCAGTACTTC. This codes for CASSQAREGEQYF.